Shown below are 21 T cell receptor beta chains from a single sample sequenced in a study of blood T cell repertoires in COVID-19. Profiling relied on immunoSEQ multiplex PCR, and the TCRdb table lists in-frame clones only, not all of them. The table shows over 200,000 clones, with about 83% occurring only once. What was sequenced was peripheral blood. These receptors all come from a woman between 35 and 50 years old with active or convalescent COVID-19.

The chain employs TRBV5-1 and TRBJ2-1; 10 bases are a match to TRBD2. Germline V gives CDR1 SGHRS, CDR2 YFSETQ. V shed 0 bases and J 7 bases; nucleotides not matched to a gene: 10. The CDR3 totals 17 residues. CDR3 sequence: CASSLGPGLAIENEQFF. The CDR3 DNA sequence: TGCGCCAGCAGCTTGGGACCGGGACTAGCGATCGAAAATGAGCAGTTCTTC. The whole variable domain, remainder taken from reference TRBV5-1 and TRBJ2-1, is KAGVTQTPRYLIKTRGQQVTLSCSPISGHRSVSWYQQTPGQGLQFLFEYFSETQRNKGNFPGRFSGRQFSNSRSEMNVSTLELGDSALYLCASSLGPGLAIENEQFFGPGTRLTVL.

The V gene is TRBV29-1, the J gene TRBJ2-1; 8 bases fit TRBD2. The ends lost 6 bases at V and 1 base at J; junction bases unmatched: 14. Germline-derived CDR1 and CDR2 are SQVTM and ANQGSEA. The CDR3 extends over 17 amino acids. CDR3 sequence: CSVPLNRGGPSYNEQFF. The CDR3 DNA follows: TGCAGCGTCCCATTAAACCGGGGGGGCCCGTCCTACAATGAGCAGTTCTTC.

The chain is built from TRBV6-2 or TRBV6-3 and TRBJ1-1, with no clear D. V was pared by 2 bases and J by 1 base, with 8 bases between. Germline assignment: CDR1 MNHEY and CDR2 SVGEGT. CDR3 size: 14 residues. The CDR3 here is CASSYPEQNTEAFF. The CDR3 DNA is TGTGCCAGCAGTTACCCCGAACAGAACACTGAAGCTTTCTTT.

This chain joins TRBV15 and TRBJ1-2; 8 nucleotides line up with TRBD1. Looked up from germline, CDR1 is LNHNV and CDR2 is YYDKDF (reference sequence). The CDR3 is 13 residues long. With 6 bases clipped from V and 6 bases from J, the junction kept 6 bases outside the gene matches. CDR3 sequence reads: CATRAQGEDGYTF. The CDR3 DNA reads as TGTGCCACCAGGGCACAGGGGGAGGATGGCTACACCTTC.

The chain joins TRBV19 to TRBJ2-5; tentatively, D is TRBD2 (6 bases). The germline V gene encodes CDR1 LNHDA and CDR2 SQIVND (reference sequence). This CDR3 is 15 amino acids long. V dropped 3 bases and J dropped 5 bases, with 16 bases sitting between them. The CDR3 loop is CASSIPGGVVETQYF. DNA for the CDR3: TGTGCCAGTAGTATCCCAGGCGGGGTAGTGGAGACCCAGTACTTC.

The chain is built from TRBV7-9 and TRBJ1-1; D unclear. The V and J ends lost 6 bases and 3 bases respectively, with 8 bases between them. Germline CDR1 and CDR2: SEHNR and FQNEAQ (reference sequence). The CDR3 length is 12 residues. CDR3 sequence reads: CASRSSHTEAFF. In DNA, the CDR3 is TGTGCCAGCAGATCGTCCCACACTGAAGCTTTCTTT.

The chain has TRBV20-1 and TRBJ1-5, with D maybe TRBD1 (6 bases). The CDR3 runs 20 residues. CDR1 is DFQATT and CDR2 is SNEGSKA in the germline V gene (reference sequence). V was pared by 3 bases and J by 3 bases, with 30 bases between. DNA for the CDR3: TGCAGTGCTAGTTGGGATCCCTTGGCACCCCAGGGGCCCCACAATCAGCCCCAGCATTTT. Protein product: CSASWDPLAPQGPHNQPQHF.

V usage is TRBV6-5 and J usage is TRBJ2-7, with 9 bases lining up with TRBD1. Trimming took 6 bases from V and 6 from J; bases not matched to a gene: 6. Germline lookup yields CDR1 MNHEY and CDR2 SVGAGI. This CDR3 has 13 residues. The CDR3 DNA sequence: TGTGCCAGCAGCCCCCGGACAGGGGCCGAGCAGTACTTC. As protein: CASSPRTGAEQYF.

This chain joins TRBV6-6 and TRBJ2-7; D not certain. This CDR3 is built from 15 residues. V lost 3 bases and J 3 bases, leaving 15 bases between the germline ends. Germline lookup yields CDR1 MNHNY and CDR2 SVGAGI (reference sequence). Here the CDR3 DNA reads TGTGCCAGCAGTTATGGCCTCAATCAGCGCTACGAGCAGTACTTC. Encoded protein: CASSYGLNQRYEQYF.

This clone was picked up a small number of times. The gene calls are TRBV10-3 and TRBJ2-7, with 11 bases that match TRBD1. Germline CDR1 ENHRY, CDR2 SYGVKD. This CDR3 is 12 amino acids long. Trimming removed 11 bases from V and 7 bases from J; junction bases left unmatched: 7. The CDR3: CALGQGGQEQYF. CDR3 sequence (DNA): TGTGCCTTGGGACAGGGGGGGCAGGAGCAGTACTTC.

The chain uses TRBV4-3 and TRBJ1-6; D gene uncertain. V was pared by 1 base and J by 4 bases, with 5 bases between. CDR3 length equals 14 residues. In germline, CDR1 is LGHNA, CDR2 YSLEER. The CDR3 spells CASSQAEYNSPLHF. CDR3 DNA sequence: TGCGCCAGCAGCCAAGCTGAGTATAATTCACCCCTCCACTTT.

The CDR3 DNA reads as TGCGCCAGCAGCTTGGCTGGACTATTGAACACTGAAGCTTTCTTT. Amino acid sequence: CASSLAGLLNTEAFF. V gene TRBV5-1 combines with J gene TRBJ1-1; D is unresolved. CDR1 and CDR2 (germline): SGHRS, YFSETQ. This CDR3 region has 15 residues. V was pared by 0 bases and J by 0 bases, with 9 bases between.

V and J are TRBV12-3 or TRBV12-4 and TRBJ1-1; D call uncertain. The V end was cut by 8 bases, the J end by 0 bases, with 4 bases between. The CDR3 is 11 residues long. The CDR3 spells CASRLNTEAFF. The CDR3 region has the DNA TGTGCCAGCCGGTTGAACACTGAAGCTTTCTTT.

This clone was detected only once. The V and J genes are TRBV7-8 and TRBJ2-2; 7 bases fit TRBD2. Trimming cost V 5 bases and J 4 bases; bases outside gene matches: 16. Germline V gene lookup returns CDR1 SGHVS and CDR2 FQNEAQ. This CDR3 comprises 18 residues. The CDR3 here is CASSRRSGTSTFTGELFF. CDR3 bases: TGTGCCAGCAGCCGTAGAAGCGGGACTTCGACCTTCACCGGGGAGCTGTTTTTT. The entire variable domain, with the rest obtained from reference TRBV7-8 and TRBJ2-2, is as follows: GAGVSQSPRYKVAKRGQDVALRCDPISGHVSLFWYQQALGQGPEFLTYFQNEAQLDKSGLPSDRFFAERPEGSVSTLKIQRTQQEDSAVYLCASSRRSGTSTFTGELFFGEGSRLTVL.

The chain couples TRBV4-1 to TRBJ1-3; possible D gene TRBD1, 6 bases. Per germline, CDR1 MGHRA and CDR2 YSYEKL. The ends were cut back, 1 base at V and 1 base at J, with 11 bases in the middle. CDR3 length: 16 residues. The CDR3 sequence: CASSQGGTGSGNTIYF. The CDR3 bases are TGCGCCAGCAGCCAAGGGGGAACAGGGTCTGGAAACACCATATATTTT.

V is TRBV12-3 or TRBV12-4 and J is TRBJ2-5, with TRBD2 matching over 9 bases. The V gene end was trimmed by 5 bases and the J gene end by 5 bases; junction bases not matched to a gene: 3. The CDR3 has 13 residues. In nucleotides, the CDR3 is TGTGCCAGCAGTAACAGCGGGGGGGAGACCCAGTACTTC. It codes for CASSNSGGETQYF.

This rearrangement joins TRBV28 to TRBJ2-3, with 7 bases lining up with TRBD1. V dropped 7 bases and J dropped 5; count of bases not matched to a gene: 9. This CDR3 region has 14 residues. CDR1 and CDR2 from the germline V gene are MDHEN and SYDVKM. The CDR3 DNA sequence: TGTGCCAGCACTACTAGGGGGCTGGTAGATACGCAGTATTTT. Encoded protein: CASTTRGLVDTQYF. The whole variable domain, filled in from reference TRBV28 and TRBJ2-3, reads DVKVTQSSRYLVKRTGEKVFLECVQDMDHENMFWYRQDPGLGLRLIYFSYDVKMKEKGDIPEGYSVSREKKERFSLILESASTNQTSMYLCASTTRGLVDTQYFGPGTRLTVL.

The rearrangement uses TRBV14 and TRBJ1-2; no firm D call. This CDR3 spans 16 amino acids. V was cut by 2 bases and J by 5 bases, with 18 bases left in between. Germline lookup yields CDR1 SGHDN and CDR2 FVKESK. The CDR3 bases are TGTGCCAGCAGCCAAACCCAAAGTGGCGGAGGGTATGGCTACACCTTC. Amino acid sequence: CASSQTQSGGGYGYTF.

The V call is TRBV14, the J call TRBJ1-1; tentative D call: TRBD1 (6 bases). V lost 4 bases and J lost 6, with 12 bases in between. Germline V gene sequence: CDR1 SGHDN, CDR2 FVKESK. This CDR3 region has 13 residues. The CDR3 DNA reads TGTGCCAGCAGCCCGACTGGGGGCGCTGAAGCTTTCTTT. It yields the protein CASSPTGGAEAFF.

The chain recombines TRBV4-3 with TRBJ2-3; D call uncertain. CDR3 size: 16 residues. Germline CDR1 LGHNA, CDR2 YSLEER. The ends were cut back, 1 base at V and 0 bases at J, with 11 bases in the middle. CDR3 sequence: CASSQGLAVSTDTQYF. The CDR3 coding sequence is TGCGCCAGCAGCCAAGGCCTGGCGGTTAGCACAGATACGCAGTATTTT.

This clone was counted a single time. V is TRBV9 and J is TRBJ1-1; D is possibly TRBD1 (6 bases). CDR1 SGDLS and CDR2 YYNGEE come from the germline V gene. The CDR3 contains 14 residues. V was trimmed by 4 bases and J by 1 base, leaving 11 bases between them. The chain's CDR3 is CASSPRGANTEAFF. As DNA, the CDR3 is TGTGCCAGCAGCCCACGGGGGGCGAACACTGAAGCTTTCTTT.